This T cell receptor (beta chain) is drawn from a study of CD8+ T cells in alopecia areata. Study-wide context: The tofacitinib course ran for 6 to 18 months and was followed by 6 months off drug.

Trimming stripped 1 base from V and 2 bases from J, with 9 bases between. Germline V gene sequence: CDR1 SGDLS, CDR2 YYNGEE. The CDR3 runs to 14 residues. Reverse transcription of extracted RNA yielded cDNA, which provided the sequencing template. Repertoires were generated with immunoSEQ multiplex PCR, while TCRdb's copy carries only in-frame clones and drops some. In the table there are about 200,000 clones, 64% of which are singletons. The treatment is: oral pan-JAK inhibitor, 5-10 mg twice daily. Both peripheral blood and punch biopsies of lesional scalp skin were obtained from patients who had alopecia areata. With respect to this clone: Its antigen is unidentified.

Notes on the study in general: Scalp clonality, together with expanded CD8+ clones among the top 100, fell significantly with tofacitinib.

The source of this sequence is a human donor with alopecia areata. This chain connects TRBV9 to TRBJ1-2, with D perhaps matching TRBD1 (5 bases). This specimen consisted of CD4+ T cells sorted from blood, obtained at week 4, from a patient treated with tofacitinib. Written as DNA, the CDR3 is TGTGCCAGCAGCGTAACGGGACGGAACTATGGCTACACCTTC. This sequence encodes CASSVTGRNYGYTF.